Listed below are T cell receptor beta chains from one sample, sequenced in a study of cytomegalovirus exposure and HLA in healthy donors. Produced via immunoSEQ multiplex PCR; TCRdb's table is partial and in-frame only. The table records roughly 150,000 clones, roughly 80% of them present only once. Sequences were obtained from PBMCs. These receptors originate from a man in his forties or fifties in good health and CMV-seropositive. Each CDR3 is given with its conserved first and last residue. Each record gives: J gene, D gene, V gene, clone size, CDR3 protein, CDR3 DNA. D genes are given only for firm matches. Only part of the rows carry a size: once, few, many, or a class if the clone is expanded.

TRBJ2-5	TRBD1	TRBV18	.	CASSPGQVGEQYF	TGTGCCAGCTCACCCGGACAGGTGGGGGAGCAGTACTTC
TRBJ2-2	.	TRBV5-6	.	CASSWDTYTGKLFF	TGTGCCAGCAGCTGGGACACATACACCGGGAAGCTGTTTTTT
TRBJ1-1	.	TRBV2	.	CASSRGGGLVLDGLNTEAFF	TGTGCCAGCAGCCGGGGAGGGGGGCTGGTCCTCGACGGACTGAACACTGAAGCTTTCTTT
TRBJ1-2	.	TRBV19	.	CASSQAWDSRGVGYTF	TGTGCCAGTAGTCAAGCTTGGGACTCCCGTGGCGTGGGCTACACCTTC
TRBJ2-5	.	TRBV7-9	.	CASSLSEGRETQYF	TGTGCCAGCAGCTTATCTGAGGGCCGAGAGACCCAGTACTTC
TRBJ2-7	.	TRBV6-1	.	CASSEYPHQASSYEQYF	TGTGCCAGCAGTGAATACCCCCACCAGGCAAGCTCCTACGAGCAGTACTTC
TRBJ2-3	.	TRBV28	.	CASSLQFTDTQYF	TGTGCCAGCAGTTTGCAGTTCACAGATACGCAGTATTTT
TRBJ2-1	.	TRBV28	.	CASSLGGYEQFF	TGTGCCAGCAGTTTGGGGGGATATGAGCAGTTCTTC
TRBJ2-1	TRBD2	TRBV14	.	CASSQDATGGLEQFF	TGTGCCAGCAGCCAAGATGCTACGGGGGGTCTAGAGCAGTTCTTC
TRBJ2-7	.	TRBV6-5	.	CASSVLGGYEQYF	TGTGCCAGCTCGGTTCTGGGGGGCTACGAGCAGTACTTC
TRBJ2-1	.	TRBV7-3	.	CAPRTVDEQFF	TGTGCGCCCCGGACAGTCGATGAGCAGTTCTTC
TRBJ1-2	.	TRBV28	.	CASSIQHFYGYTF	TGTGCCAGCAGCATACAGCACTTTTATGGCTACACCTTC
TRBJ1-3	.	TRBV10-3	.	CAISQGIGNTIYF	TGTGCCATCAGCCAGGGTATCGGAAACACCATATATTTT
TRBJ2-7	.	TRBV7-9	.	CASSLGLADYEQYF	TGTGCCAGCAGCTTAGGGCTAGCAGACTACGAGCAGTACTTC
TRBJ2-1	TRBD2	TRBV4-1	.	CASSQVTSGLDEQFF	TGCGCCAGCAGCCAAGTTACTAGCGGACTCGATGAGCAGTTCTTC
TRBJ2-2	.	TRBV7-9	.	CASSIEIAVGPGELFF	TGTGCCAGCAGCATCGAAATAGCGGTAGGGCCCGGGGAGCTGTTTTTT
TRBJ2-5	.	TRBV5-6	.	CASSLVGTLQETQYF	TGTGCCAGCAGCTTGGTTGGGACACTTCAAGAGACCCAGTACTTC
TRBJ2-5	TRBD2	TRBV28	.	CASSLSGRETQYF	TGTGCCAGCAGTTTAAGCGGGAGGGAGACCCAGTACTTC
TRBJ1-4	.	TRBV18	.	CASSPQGEKLFF	TGTGCCAGCTCACCGCAGGGGGAAAAACTGTTTTTT
TRBJ2-6	.	TRBV2	.	CASDYQAGANVLTF	TGTGCCAGCGACTACCAGGCCGGGGCCAACGTCCTGACTTTC
TRBJ2-3	.	TRBV10-1	.	CASSPGSGDTQYF	TGCGCCAGCAGCCCTGGGAGTGGAGATACGCAGTATTTT
TRBJ2-4	TRBD1	TRBV19	.	CASSISTGARRNIQYF	TGTGCCAGTAGTATATCTACAGGGGCAAGGAGGAACATTCAGTACTTC
TRBJ1-3	TRBD1	TRBV5-1	.	CASRPSGTGRPGNTIYF	TGCGCCAGCAGGCCTTCCGGGACAGGGAGGCCTGGAAACACCATATATTTT
TRBJ2-4	TRBD1	TRBV7-8	.	CASSLARTGGNIQYF	TGTGCCAGCAGCTTAGCCCGGACAGGGGGGAACATTCAGTACTTC
TRBJ1-1	TRBD1	TRBV5-1	.	CASSIRTGNTEAFF	TGCGCCAGCAGCATCCGGACAGGGAACACTGAAGCTTTCTTT
TRBJ2-7	.	TRBV5-1	once	CASSLAGRDRRSYEQYF	TGCGCCAGCAGCTTGGCCGGACGAGACAGGAGGTCCTACGAGCAGTACTTC
TRBJ2-2	TRBD2	TRBV6-5	few	CASSYSKTSGAGELFF	TGTGCCAGCAGTTACTCGAAGACTAGCGGAGCCGGGGAGCTGTTTTTT
TRBJ1-2	TRBD1	TRBV28	.	CASNPPDRASGYTF	TGTGCCAGCAACCCGCCGGACAGGGCAAGTGGCTACACCTTC
TRBJ1-2	TRBD1	TRBV6-1	.	CASSWTGGIINGYTF	TGTGCCAGCAGTTGGACAGGGGGCATTATAAATGGCTACACCTTC
TRBJ1-3	TRBD1	TRBV10-3	.	CAIRKQGGRGNTTYF	TGTGCCATCAGAAAACAGGGGGGAAGGGGAAACACCACATATTTT
TRBJ1-2	TRBD1	TRBV7-9	.	CASSPYGQGAGGYTF	TGTGCCAGCAGCCCTTACGGACAGGGGGCAGGTGGCTACACCTTC
TRBJ2-1	.	TRBV5-1	.	CASSLAAGHYNEQFF	TGCGCCAGCAGCCTTGCTGCGGGCCACTACAATGAGCAGTTCTTC
TRBJ2-7	.	TRBV19	.	CASSRGGGYEQYF	TGTGCCAGTAGCAGGGGAGGGGGCTACGAGCAGTACTTC
TRBJ2-2	TRBD2	TRBV4-1	.	CASSQDNYRRAGGRTGELFF	TGCGCCAGCAGCCAAGATAATTATCGGAGAGCGGGAGGTAGGACCGGGGAGCTGTTTTTT
TRBJ2-1	TRBD2	TRBV27	.	CASSFGGTSGVLRQFF	TGTGCCAGCAGTTTCGGGGGGACTAGCGGGGTTCTGAGGCAGTTCTTC
TRBJ1-3	.	TRBV5-8	.	CASSIPGFRVGNTIYF	TGTGCCAGCAGCATCCCAGGGTTCCGGGTCGGAAACACCATATATTTT
TRBJ2-2	.	TRBV9	.	CASSERSTLTGELFF	TGTGCCAGCAGCGAAAGGAGCACTCTCACCGGGGAGCTGTTTTTT
TRBJ2-2	.	TRBV7-9	.	CASIGALGTGELFF	TGTGCCAGCATTGGGGCCTTGGGGACCGGGGAGCTGTTTTTT
TRBJ1-3	.	TRBV4-3	few	CASSQEDQAFSGNTIYF	TGCGCCAGCAGCCAGGAAGACCAGGCCTTCTCTGGAAACACCATATATTTT
TRBJ1-4	.	TRBV7-2	.	CASSLPGHPNEKLFF	TGTGCCAGCAGCTTACCGGGACACCCTAATGAAAAACTGTTTTTT
TRBJ2-5	.	TRBV7-9	.	CASRQSMGQETQYF	TGTGCCAGCAGACAGTCGATGGGCCAAGAGACCCAGTACTTC
TRBJ1-5	.	TRBV7-2	.	CASSPGWQNQPQHF	TGTGCCAGCAGTCCCGGGTGGCAGAATCAGCCCCAGCATTTT
TRBJ2-1	TRBD2	TRBV6-1	.	CASRIAGVSYNEQFF	TGTGCCAGCCGAATAGCGGGAGTCTCCTACAATGAGCAGTTCTTC
TRBJ2-1	TRBD1	TRBV28	.	CASSRQGANEQFF	TGTGCCAGCAGCCGACAGGGGGCTAATGAGCAGTTCTTC
TRBJ2-2	TRBD1	TRBV27	once	CASSPDRVVTGELFF	TGTGCCAGCAGTCCTGACAGGGTTGTCACCGGGGAGCTGTTTTTT
TRBJ2-1	TRBD2	TRBV11-3	few	CASSLSSGGDYNEQFF	TGTGCCAGCAGCTTGAGTAGCGGGGGGGACTACAATGAGCAGTTCTTC
TRBJ2-7	TRBD2	TRBV7-2	.	CASSETSGSSPYEQYF	TGTGCCAGCAGCGAGACTAGCGGGAGTTCCCCCTACGAGCAGTACTTC
TRBJ2-7	.	TRBV7-9	.	CASSLVGGYEQYF	TGTGCCAGCAGCTTAGTCGGGGGTTACGAGCAGTACTTC
TRBJ1-5	.	TRBV5-4	.	CASSLGSGPQHF	TGTGCCAGCAGCTTGGGTTCGGGGCCCCAGCATTTT
TRBJ2-7	TRBD1	TRBV5-1	.	CASSVLGTGGYEQYF	TGCGCCAGCAGCGTCCTAGGGACAGGGGGCTACGAGCAGTACTTC
TRBJ1-5	.	TRBV11-2	.	CASSPDSRSPQHF	TGTGCCAGCAGCCCGGACAGCCGTTCGCCCCAGCATTTT